Listed here is a single T cell receptor (beta chain). Its target is unknown. The assay that was used to sequence DNA from cultured CD4+ T cells was the Oncomine TCR Beta short-read assay. TCRdb ran MiXCR on the PCR reads and lists one entry per CDR3 protein. There are about 21,000 distinct CDR3 sequences in the sample; around 50% occur only once, and about 7.7% lies in the top ten. The sample originates from a study of vaccination and CD4 T cells after COVID-19. Study-level information: The convalescents included six males and four females, and among them two were Hispanic while seven were Caucasian. The stimulating agents, overlapping spike peptides, came from SARS-CoV-2, HCoV-NL63, HCoV-OC43 and HCoV-229E. At a median around 100 days (range 35 to 161) after diagnosis, post-COVID samples were drawn.

This CDR3 has 13 residues. Germline loops: CDR1 DFQATT, CDR2 SNEGSKA (reference sequence). Trimming cost V 6 bases and J 2 bases, with 11 bases left between them. Specified treatment: roughly 10-day PBMC culture with coronavirus spike peptide pools or control peptides (ViraFEST assay). Once peptide pools had expanded antigen-specific T cells, ViraFEST sequenced TCRs. The sample was CD4+ T cells from blood, cultured in vitro. The rearrangement uses TRBV20-1 and TRBJ1-3; D ambiguous. The clonotype comes from a human donor who had recovered from COVID-19. This CDR3 is CSAVAGAGNTIYF. The CDR3 bases are TGCAGTGCGGTAGCAGGAGCTGGAAACACCATATATTTT.